Presented here are 20 T cell receptor beta chains from one specimen sequenced in a study of glioma-infiltrating T cells after dendritic cell vaccination. Time point reported: after dendritic cell vaccination, including at tumor progression/relapse. Assay used: immunoSEQ multiplex PCR; TCRdb lists only in-frame clones, some missing. The sample contains fewer than 11,000 clones, roughly 80% of which appear only once. The specimen was blood, collected after dendritic cell vaccination. Every receptor here comes from a human donor with glioblastoma.

The chain is built from TRBV6-1 and TRBJ2-2; 10 positions match TRBD2. After removal of 8 bases from V and 7 bases from J, the junction contained 10 bases not matched to a gene. CDR3 size: 15 residues. The V gene's germline CDR1 is MNHNS and CDR2 SASEGT. CDR3: CASSQAGGPVGELFF. CDR3 DNA: TGTGCCAGCTCCCAAGCGGGAGGGCCGGTCGGGGAGCTGTTTTTT.

The V gene is TRBV29-1, the J gene TRBJ2-1; no firm D call. Germline assignment: CDR1 SQVTM and CDR2 ANQGSEA. V gave up 3 bases and J gave up 14 bases, with 14 bases separating them. The CDR3 covers 11 residues. CDR3 DNA sequence: TGCAGCGTTGAGGCGCTCGGGTCGGAGTTCTTC. It encodes CSVEALGSEFF.

The genes are TRBV28 and TRBJ2-7; perhaps TRBD2 as D (5 bases). Per the germline V gene, CDR1 is MDHEN and CDR2 is SYDVKM. V was cut by 4 bases and J by 2 bases, with 18 bases left in between. The CDR3 totals 16 residues. The CDR3 DNA sequence: TGTGCCAGCAGTTCGAGGTTGAGGGTTTCCCCCTACGAGCAGTACTTC. This sequence encodes CASSSRLRVSPYEQYF.

This chain links TRBV5-1 with TRBJ1-3; no clear D. V was shortened by 0 bases and J by 3 bases, with 16 bases between the two germline ends. CDR3 length: 17 amino acids. Looked up from germline, CDR1 is SGHRS and CDR2 is YFSETQ. The CDR3 reads CASSLADQVLNGNTIYF. In DNA, the CDR3 is TGCGCCAGCAGCTTGGCCGACCAGGTCCTGAATGGAAACACCATATATTTT.

The table lists this clone with a few counts. The chain links TRBV27 to TRBJ2-7, with a possible D match to TRBD2 (6 bases). Deletions cut 7 bases from V and 0 bases from J, with 16 bases between. The CDR3 covers 15 residues. The germline gives CDR1 MNHEY, CDR2 SMNVEV (reference sequence). The CDR3, as DNA: TGTGCCAGCAAACGGGACTTTAACCCCTCCTACGAGCAGTACTTC. Its translation: CASKRDFNPSYEQYF.

J is TRBJ2-1 and V is TRBV5-4; 7 bases map to TRBD1. The V gene's germline CDR1 is SGHNT and CDR2 YYREEE (reference sequence). This CDR3 has 15 residues. The junction had 6 bases not matched to a gene; V was cut back by 0 bases and J by 6 bases. In DNA form, the CDR3 reads TGTGCCAGCAGCTTGGTGTCAGGGGGACGCAATGAGCAGTTCTTC. Amino acids: CASSLVSGGRNEQFF.

About this clone: Other DNA sequences of this sample code for an identical CDR3. The chain recombines TRBV9 with TRBJ2-5; 7 bases line up with TRBD1. CDR1 is SGDLS, CDR2 YYNGEE, per germline. J was trimmed by 1 base and V by 3 bases; bases with no gene match: 3. The CDR3 sequence is 14 residues long. The CDR3 nucleotides read TGTGCCAGCAGCGCGGGACAGCCCCAAGAGACCCAGTACTTC. Translated: CASSAGQPQETQYF.

V and J are TRBV5-1 and TRBJ2-1; 10 positions match TRBD2. Trimming cost V 7 bases and J 9 bases; bases outside gene matches: 7. CDR3 length: 13 amino acids. Germline values: CDR1 SGHRS, CDR2 YFSETQ. The CDR3 reads CASAPSGSGEQFF. CDR3 coding DNA: TGCGCCAGCGCCCCTAGCGGGAGTGGTGAGCAGTTCTTC.

V gene TRBV30 combines with J gene TRBJ2-7; 8 bases are a match to TRBD1. The CDR3 extends over 14 amino acids. V was pared by 1 base and J by 4 bases, with 6 bases of the junction left unmatched. Germline values: CDR1 GTSNPN, CDR2 SVGIG (reference sequence). CDR3 residues: CAWSGTGTFYEQYF. DNA of the CDR3: TGTGCCTGGAGTGGGACAGGGACCTTTTACGAGCAGTACTTC.

The chain employs TRBV5-1 and TRBJ2-1; the D gene is possibly TRBD1 (8 bases). Germline CDR1 is SGHRS and CDR2 is YFSETQ. CDR3 length: 17 residues. Trimming shortened V by 1 base and J by 2 bases, and 16 bases separated the two germline ends. The CDR3 DNA reads TGCGCCAGCAGCTTGTCGCAAACAGGGGGGGCCTACAATGAGCAGTTCTTC. Its translation is CASSLSQTGGAYNEQFF.

V gene TRBV4-3 combines with J gene TRBJ1-1; D gene ambiguous. V was clipped by 1 base and J by 7 bases, with 10 bases between them. Looked up from germline, CDR1 is LGHNA and CDR2 is YSLEER. The CDR3 sequence is 13 residues long. CDR3 in DNA: TGCGCCAGCAGCCAAGTTGACCTAGGTGAAGCTTTCTTT. It is translated as CASSQVDLGEAFF.

This chain joins TRBV27 and TRBJ2-1; 7 nucleotides align to TRBD2. Unmatched junction bases numbered 0, after V lost 3 bases and J lost 7 bases. The CDR3 is 12 amino acids. Germline V CDR1 and CDR2: MNHEY, SMNVEV (reference sequence). The CDR3 spells CASSFSGNEQFF. CDR3 DNA sequence: TGTGCCAGCAGTTTTAGCGGGAATGAGCAGTTCTTC.

V gene TRBV7-8 combines with J gene TRBJ2-5; D might be TRBD1 (5 bases). CDR1 is SGHVS, CDR2 FQNEAQ, per germline. V was trimmed by 6 bases and J by 4 bases, leaving 15 bases between them. The CDR3 runs 14 residues. This chain's CDR3 is CASRPSRVGETQYF. In DNA, the CDR3 is TGTGCCAGCAGACCCTCCAGGGTAGGAGAGACCCAGTACTTC.

The chain has TRBV29-1 and TRBJ1-1, with 10 positions matching TRBD1. Losses at the gene ends were 6 bases for V and 5 bases for J; bases not matched to a gene: 6. There are 13 residues in the CDR3. Germline V gives CDR1 SQVTM, CDR2 ANQGSEA. As DNA, the CDR3 is TGCAGCGTGACGTGGACAGGGGGAACTGAAGCTTTCTTT. It translates to CSVTWTGGTEAFF.

The chain is built from TRBV6-5 and TRBJ1-2, with unresolved D. The CDR3 loop spans 15 amino acids. Germline V gives CDR1 MNHEY, CDR2 SVGAGI. The V gene lost 4 bases and the J gene lost 4 bases, with 16 bases spanning the gap. DNA of the CDR3: TGTGCCAGCAGTTCAATTGGAGCGGCCAGCTATGGCTACACCTTC. It translates to CASSSIGAASYGYTF.

The chain recombines TRBV7-2 with TRBJ2-7, with D perhaps TRBD2 (5 bases). This CDR3 has 14 amino acids. V was cut by 0 bases and J by 3 bases, with 9 bases left in between. CDR1 SGHTA and CDR2 FQGNSA come from the germline V gene. The CDR3 bases are TGTGCCAGCAGCTTAGCGCACGGGGACTACGAGCAGTACTTC. Residues: CASSLAHGDYEQYF.

The CDR3 loop is CASSHELAEETQYF. As DNA, the CDR3 is TGTGCCAGCAGCCATGAGCTAGCGGAAGAGACCCAGTACTTC. This chain links TRBV4-2 with TRBJ2-5, with 7 bases matching TRBD2. The CDR3 is 14 residues long. Germline lookup yields CDR1 LGHNA and CDR2 YNFKEQ. V gave up 3 bases and J gave up 3 bases; unmatched junction bases: 4.

This clone was picked up a small number of times. This chain joins TRBV4-1 and TRBJ2-3, with D perhaps TRBD2 (6 bases). V shed 1 base and J shed 3 bases, with 17 bases lying between them. Germline CDR1 and CDR2: MGHRA and YSYEKL. CDR3 length: 17 residues. CDR3 DNA: TGCGCCAGCAGCCAAGTAGTATCGACTAGTAGGACAGATACGCAGTATTTT. Protein: CASSQVVSTSRTDTQYF.

Of note for this clone: The junction shows a germline mismatch at one end, possibly a read error. The V and J genes are TRBV7-3 and TRBJ1-1, with D unclear. Germline lookup yields CDR1 SGHTA and CDR2 FQGTGA. The CDR3 length is 13 residues. CDR3 sequence (DNA): TGTGCCTGCAGCTTAGAGACGCGAGGAAAGGTCATCTTT. It translates to CACSLETRGKVIF.

This chain joins TRBV6-1 and TRBJ2-1; the match to TRBD1 covers 9 bases. CDR1 is MNHNS, CDR2 SASEGT, per germline. The ends lost 8 bases at V and 7 bases at J; junction bases unmatched: 12. The CDR3 totals 15 residues. The CDR3 here is CASLSTGGRGNEQFF. The CDR3 DNA reads as TGTGCCAGCCTATCAACAGGGGGCCGAGGTAATGAGCAGTTCTTC.